This T cell receptor (beta chain) was retrieved from a study of cytomegalovirus exposure and HLA in healthy donors. In regard to this clone: Its target is not known.

The CDR3 runs to 14 residues. Germline V lookup: CDR1 WNHNN, CDR2 SYGVQD (reference sequence). J gave up 2 bases and V 1 base, and 0 bases lay outside the gene matches. Notes on the study in general: From TCR beta sequences, most subjects' HLA-A and HLA-B alleles were reportedly predicted accurately. A highly shared variant cluster was judged a likely technical artifact. A missense DCLRE1C variant was associated with V- and J-gene trimming of TCR beta chains in a later analysis, and an independent cohort replicated the association.

PCR employed 60 Vbeta and 13 Jbeta primers. This table comes from immunoSEQ multiplex PCR, and its TCRdb copy is limited to in-frame clones, with some not included. The table shows over 150,000 clones, with 79% occurring only once. This receptor was taken from a girl aged 10 to 17 in good health and CMV-seropositive. The specimen sequenced was PBMCs. The rearrangement joins TRBV10-1 to TRBJ1-2, with 8 bases matching TRBD1. The CDR3: CASSEWTGNYGYTF. The CDR3 DNA sequence: TGCGCCAGCAGTGAGTGGACAGGGAACTATGGCTACACCTTC.